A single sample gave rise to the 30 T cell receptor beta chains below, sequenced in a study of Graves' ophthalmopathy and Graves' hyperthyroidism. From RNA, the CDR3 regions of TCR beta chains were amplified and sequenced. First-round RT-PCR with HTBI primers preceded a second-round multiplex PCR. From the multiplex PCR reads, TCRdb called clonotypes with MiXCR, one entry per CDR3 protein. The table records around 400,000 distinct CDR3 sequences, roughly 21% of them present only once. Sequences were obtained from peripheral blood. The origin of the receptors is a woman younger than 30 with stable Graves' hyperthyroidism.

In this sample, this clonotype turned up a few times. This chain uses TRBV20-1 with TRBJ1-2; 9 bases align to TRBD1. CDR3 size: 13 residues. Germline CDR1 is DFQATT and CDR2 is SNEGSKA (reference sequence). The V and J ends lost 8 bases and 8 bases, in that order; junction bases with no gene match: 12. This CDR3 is CSRKVKGQGGYTF. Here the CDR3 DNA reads TGCAGTAGGAAAGTAAAGGGACAGGGAGGCTACACCTTC.

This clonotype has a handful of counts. The CDR3 DNA reads as TGTGCCAGCAGCCGCCACTTGCTAACTGGAGGCTACACCTTC. It yields the protein CASSRHLLTGGYTF. The rearrangement uses TRBV27 and TRBJ1-2; D call uncertain. Germline CDR1 and CDR2: MNHEY and SMNVEV (reference sequence). V was clipped by 6 bases and J by 8 bases, with 19 bases between them. This CDR3 is built from 14 residues.

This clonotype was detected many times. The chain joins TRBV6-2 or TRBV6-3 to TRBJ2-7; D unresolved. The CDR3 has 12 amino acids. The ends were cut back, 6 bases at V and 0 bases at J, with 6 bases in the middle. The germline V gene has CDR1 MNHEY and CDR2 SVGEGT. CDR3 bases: TGTGCCAGCAGGCGAAGCTCCTACGAGCAGTACTTC. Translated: CASRRSSYEQYF.

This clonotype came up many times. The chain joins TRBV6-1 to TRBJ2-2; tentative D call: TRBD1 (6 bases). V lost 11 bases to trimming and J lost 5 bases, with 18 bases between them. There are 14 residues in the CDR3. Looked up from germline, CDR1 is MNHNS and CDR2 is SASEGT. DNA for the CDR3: TGTGCCGTCACCGGACAGCAATATACCGGGGAGCTGTTTTTT. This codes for CAVTGQQYTGELFF.

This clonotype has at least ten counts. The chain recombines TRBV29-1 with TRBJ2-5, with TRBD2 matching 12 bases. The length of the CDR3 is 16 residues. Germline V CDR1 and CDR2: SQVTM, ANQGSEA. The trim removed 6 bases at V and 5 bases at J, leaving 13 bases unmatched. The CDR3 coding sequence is TGCAGCGTCGACGAGACTAGCGGGGGATTGGTGGAGACCCAGTACTTC. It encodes CSVDETSGGLVETQYF.

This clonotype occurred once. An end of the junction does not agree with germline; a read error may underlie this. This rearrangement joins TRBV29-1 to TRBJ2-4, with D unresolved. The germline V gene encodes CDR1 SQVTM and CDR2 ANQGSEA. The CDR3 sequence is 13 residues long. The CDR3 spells CSARDVTKNIKYF. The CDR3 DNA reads TGCAGCGCTAGGGATGTGACCAAAAACATTAAGTACTTC.

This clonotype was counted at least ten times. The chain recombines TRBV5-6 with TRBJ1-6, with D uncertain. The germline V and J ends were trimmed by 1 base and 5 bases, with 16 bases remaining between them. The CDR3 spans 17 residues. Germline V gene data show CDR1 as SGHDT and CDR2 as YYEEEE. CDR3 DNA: TGTGCCAGCAGCTTGCCGGAGACGACGTCCAATAATTCACCCCTCCACTTT. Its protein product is CASSLPETTSNNSPLHF.

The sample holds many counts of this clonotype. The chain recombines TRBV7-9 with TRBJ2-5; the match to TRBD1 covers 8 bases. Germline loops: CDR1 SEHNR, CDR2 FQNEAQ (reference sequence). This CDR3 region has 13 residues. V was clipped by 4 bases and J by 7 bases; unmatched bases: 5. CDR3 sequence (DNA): TGTGCCAGCAGCTCGACAGGGGTGCGGACCCAGTACTTC. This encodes CASSSTGVRTQYF.

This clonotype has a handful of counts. The CDR3 DNA follows: TGTGCCACCAGCGACAACAACTACGAGCAGTACTTC. Protein sequence: CATSDNNYEQYF. The chain joins TRBV15 to TRBJ2-7; D is unresolved. CDR1 is LNHNV, CDR2 YYDKDF, per germline (reference sequence). With 5 bases removed from V and 3 bases from J, the gap between germline ends came to 8 bases. CDR3 length: 12 amino acids.

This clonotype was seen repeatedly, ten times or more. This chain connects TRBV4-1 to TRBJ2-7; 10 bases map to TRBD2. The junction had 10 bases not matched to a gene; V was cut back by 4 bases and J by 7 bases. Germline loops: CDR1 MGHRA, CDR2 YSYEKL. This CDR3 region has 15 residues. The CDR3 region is CASSRQAGGPGEQYF. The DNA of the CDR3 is TGCGCCAGCAGCCGCCAAGCGGGAGGGCCTGGTGAGCAGTACTTC.

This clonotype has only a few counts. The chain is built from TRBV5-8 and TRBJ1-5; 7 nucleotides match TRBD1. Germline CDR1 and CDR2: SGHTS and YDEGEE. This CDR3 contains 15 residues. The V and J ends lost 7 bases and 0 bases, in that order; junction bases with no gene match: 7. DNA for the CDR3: TGTGCCAGCGGTGGCAGGGGGGATAGCAATCAGCCCCAGCATTTT. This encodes CASGGRGDSNQPQHF.

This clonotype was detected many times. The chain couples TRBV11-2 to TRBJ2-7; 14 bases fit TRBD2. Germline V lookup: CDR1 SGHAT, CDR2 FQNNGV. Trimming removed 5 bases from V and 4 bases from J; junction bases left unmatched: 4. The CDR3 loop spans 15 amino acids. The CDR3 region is CASSPRTSGRYEQYF. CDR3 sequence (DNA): TGTGCCAGCAGCCCGAGGACTAGCGGGAGGTACGAGCAGTACTTC. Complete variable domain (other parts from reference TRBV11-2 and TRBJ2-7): EAGVAQSPRYKIIEKRQSVAFWCNPISGHATLYWYQQILGQGPKLLIQFQNNGVVDDSQLPKDRFSAERLKGVDSTLKIQPAKLEDSAVYLCASSPRTSGRYEQYFGPGTRLTVT.

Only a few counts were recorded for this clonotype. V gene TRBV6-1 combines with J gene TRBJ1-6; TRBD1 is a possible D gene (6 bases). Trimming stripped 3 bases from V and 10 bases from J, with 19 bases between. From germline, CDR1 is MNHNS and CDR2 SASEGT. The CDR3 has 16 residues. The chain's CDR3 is CASSDRRDNEKSPLHF. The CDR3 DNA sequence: TGTGCCAGCAGTGATCGAAGGGACAACGAGAAATCACCCCTCCACTTT.

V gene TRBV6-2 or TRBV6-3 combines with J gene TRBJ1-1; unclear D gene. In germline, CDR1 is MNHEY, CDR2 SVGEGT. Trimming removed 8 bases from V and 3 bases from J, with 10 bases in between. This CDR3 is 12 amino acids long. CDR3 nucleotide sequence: TGTGCCAGCGACGATGTAGACACTGAAGCTTTCTTT. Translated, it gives CASDDVDTEAFF.

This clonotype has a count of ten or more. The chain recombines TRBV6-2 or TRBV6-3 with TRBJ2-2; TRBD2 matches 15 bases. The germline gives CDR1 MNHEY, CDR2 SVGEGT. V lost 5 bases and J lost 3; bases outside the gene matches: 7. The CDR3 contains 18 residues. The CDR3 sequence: CASSNGLAGGPDTGELFF. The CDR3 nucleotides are TGTGCCAGCAGTAACGGACTAGCGGGAGGGCCCGACACCGGGGAGCTGTTTTTT.

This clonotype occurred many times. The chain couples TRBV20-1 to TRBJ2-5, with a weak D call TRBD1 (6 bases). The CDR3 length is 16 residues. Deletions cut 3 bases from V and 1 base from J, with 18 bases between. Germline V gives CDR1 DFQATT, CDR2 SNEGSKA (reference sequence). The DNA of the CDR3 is TGCAGTGCTAGGGGATTTGGACAGCCCCGCCAAGAGACCCAGTACTTC. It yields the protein CSARGFGQPRQETQYF.

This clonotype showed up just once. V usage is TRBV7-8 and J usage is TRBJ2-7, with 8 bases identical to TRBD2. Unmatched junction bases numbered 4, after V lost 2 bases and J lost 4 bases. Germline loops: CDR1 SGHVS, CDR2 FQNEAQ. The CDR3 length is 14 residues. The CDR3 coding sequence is TGTGCCAGCAGCTTAAGGGGACTAGAGTACGAGCAGTACTTC. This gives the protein CASSLRGLEYEQYF.

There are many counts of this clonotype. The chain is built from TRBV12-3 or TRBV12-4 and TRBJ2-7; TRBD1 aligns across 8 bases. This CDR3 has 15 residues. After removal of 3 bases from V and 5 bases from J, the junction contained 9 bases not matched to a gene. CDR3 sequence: CASSFGQGRYDEQYF. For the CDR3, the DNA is TGTGCCAGCAGTTTCGGACAGGGAAGGTACGACGAGCAGTACTTC.

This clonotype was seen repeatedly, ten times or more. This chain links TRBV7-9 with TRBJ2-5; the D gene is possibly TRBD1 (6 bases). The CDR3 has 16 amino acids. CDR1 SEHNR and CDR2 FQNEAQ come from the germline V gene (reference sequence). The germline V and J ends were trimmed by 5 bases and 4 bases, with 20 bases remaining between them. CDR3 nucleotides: TGTGCCAGCAGCCACTTGGGGGACACCGAGGGAGAGACCCAGTACTTC. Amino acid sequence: CASSHLGDTEGETQYF.

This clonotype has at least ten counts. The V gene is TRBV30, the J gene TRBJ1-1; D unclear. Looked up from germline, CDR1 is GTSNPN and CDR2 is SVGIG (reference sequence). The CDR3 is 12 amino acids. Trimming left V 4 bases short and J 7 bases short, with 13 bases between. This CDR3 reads CAWTRGGHEAFF. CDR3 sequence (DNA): TGTGCCTGGACTCGGGGAGGTCATGAAGCTTTCTTT.

CDR3 amino acids: CASSLPTGLAGDEQYF. The DNA for the CDR3 is TGCGCCAGCAGCTTGCCCACGGGACTAGCGGGAGACGAGCAGTACTTC. The V gene is TRBV5-1, the J gene TRBJ2-7; TRBD2 matches 14 bases. The germline CDR1 and CDR2 sequences are SGHRS and YFSETQ. The J segment lost 5 bases and the V segment lost 1 base, leaving 5 bases of the junction unmatched. This CDR3 is built from 16 residues.

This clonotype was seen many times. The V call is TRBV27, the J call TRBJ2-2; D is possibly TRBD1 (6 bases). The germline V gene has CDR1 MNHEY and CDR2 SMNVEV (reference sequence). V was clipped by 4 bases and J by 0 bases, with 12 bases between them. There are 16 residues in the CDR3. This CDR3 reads CASSWGPHSNTGELFF. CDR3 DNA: TGTGCCAGCAGTTGGGGGCCCCACTCGAACACCGGGGAGCTGTTTTTT.

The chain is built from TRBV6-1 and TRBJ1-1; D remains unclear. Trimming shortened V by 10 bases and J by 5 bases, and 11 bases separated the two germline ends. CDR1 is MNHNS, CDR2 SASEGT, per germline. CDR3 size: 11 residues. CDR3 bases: TGTGCCACCACAGAATTTACTGAAGCTTTCTTT. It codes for CATTEFTEAFF.

The CDR3 DNA reads as TGCGCCAGCCGGGACAGACAGTCCACCGGGGAGCTGTTTTTT. This gives the protein CASRDRQSTGELFF. The chain carries TRBV5-1 and TRBJ2-2; 7 nucleotides align to TRBD1. Germline assignment: CDR1 SGHRS and CDR2 YFSETQ. Trimming at V came to 7 bases and at J to 4 bases, leaving 7 bases not matched to a gene. The CDR3 runs 14 residues.

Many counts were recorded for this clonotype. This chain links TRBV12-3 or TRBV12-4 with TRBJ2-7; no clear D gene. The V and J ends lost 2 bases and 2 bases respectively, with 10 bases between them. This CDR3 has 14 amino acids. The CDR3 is CASSLLGITYEQYF. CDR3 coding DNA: TGTGCCAGCAGTTTACTTGGGATTACCTACGAGCAGTACTTC.

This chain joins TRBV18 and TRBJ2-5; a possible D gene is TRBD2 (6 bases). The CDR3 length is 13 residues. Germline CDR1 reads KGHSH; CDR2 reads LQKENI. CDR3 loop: CTSSPPVAETQYF. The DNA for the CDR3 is TGTACTAGCTCACCACCGGTTGCAGAGACCCAGTACTTC.

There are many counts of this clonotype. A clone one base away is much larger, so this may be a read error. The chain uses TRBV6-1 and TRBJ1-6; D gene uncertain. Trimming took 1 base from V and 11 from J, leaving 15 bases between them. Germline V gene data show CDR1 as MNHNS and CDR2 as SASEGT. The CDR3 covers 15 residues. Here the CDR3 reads CASSEVSVRNPPLHF. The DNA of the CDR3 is TGTGCCAGCAGTGAAGTCTCGGTCCGAAATCCACCCCTCCACTTT.

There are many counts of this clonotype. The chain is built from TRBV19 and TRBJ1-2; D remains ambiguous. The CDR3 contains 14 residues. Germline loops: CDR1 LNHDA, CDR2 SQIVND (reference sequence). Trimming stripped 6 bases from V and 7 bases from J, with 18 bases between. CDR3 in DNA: TGTGCCAGTAGCAAGACACTCCTCCGGGGTGGCTACACCTTC. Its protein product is CASSKTLLRGGYTF.

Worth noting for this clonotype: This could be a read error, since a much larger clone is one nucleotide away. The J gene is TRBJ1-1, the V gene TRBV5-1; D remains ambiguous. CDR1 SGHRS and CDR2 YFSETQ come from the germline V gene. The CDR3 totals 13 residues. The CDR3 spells CASRLAGYTESFF. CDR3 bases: TGCGCCAGCCGTTTGGCGGGGTACACTGAATCTTTCTTT.

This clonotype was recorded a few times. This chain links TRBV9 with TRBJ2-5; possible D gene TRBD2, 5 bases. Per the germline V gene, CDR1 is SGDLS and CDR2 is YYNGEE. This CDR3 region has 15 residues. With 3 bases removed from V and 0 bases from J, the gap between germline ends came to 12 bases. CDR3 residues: CASSGYGGHQETQYF. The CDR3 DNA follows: TGTGCCAGCAGCGGATACGGAGGCCACCAAGAGACCCAGTACTTC.